The clone carrying this T cell receptor beta chain was seen a few times. Its antigen is still unknown. Through a sample-barcoded 5' primer and a J-beta primer mix, a second PCR was run for roughly 6 to 12 cycles. Every single cDNA molecule received a tag from a template-switch adaptor with 12 random nucleotides. Each CDR3 protein is one row after TCRdb ran MiXCR on the 5' RACE reads. The sample lists 1.8 million or so distinct CDR3 sequences; approximately 39% were seen once. Total RNA, at least 6 micrograms per sample, came from PBMCs. Germline V gene sequence: CDR1 SGHRS, CDR2 YFSETQ. This CDR3 has 14 residues. After removal of 3 bases from V and 4 bases from J, the junction contained 5 bases not matched to a gene. The data stem from a study of blood T cells in healthy people across ages. Points from the study as a whole: The fall in TCR beta diversity per million T cells was roughly linear with age. Using unsorted PBMCs precluded a conclusive naive versus antigen-experienced comparison.

Sequenced: blood. This TCR came from a human donor in good health. The V and J genes are TRBV5-1 and TRBJ1-2, with 8 bases lining up with TRBD1. CDR3 sequence (DNA): TGCGCCAGCAGCTCGGACAGGGTGGCCTATGGCTACACCTTC. Protein sequence: CASSSDRVAYGYTF.